This T cell receptor beta chain was sequenced in a study of blood T cell repertoires in COVID-19. Background on the study: The United States, Italy and Spain supplied acute and convalescent COVID-19 samples. The cDNA or gDNA used as material had been derived from T cells, B-cell-depleted T cells, or PBMCs.

As handled by the study authors: The assay estimated nucleated cells by amplifying reference gene primers. Measured with immunoSEQ multiplex PCR; TCRdb has only the in-frame clones, and not every one. That table is the source of V, J and clone size, and D and trimming were worked out from the DNA. The sample comprises roughly 34,000 clones, 80% to 90% of which are singletons, and 11% to 15% rests with the top ten. The sequence was obtained from a man in his 60s with active COVID-19. The sequenced sample was peripheral blood.

Written as DNA, the CDR3 is TGTGCCAGCACCCGCGGGTGGCAACCGAACATTCAGTACTTC. Protein product: CASTRGWQPNIQYF. The chain combines TRBV2 with TRBJ2-4, with a weak D call TRBD2 (5 bases). V was clipped by 7 bases and J by 7 bases, with 17 bases between them. The CDR3 extends over 14 amino acids. Per germline, CDR1 SNHLY and CDR2 FYNNEI.